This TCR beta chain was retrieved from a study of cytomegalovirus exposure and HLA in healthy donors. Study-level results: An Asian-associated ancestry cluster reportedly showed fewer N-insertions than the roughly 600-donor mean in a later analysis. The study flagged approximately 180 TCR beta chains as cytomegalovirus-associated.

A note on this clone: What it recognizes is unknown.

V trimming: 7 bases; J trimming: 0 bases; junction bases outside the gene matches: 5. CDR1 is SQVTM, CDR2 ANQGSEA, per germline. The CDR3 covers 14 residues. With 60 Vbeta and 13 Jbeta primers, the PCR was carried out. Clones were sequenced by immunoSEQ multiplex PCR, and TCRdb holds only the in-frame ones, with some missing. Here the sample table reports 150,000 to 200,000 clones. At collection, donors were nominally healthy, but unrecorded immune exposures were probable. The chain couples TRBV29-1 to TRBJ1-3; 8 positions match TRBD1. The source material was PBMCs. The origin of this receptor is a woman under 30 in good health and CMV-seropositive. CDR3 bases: TGCAGCGCCCGGACAGGGAGCTCTGGAAACACCATATATTTT. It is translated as CSARTGSSGNTIYF.